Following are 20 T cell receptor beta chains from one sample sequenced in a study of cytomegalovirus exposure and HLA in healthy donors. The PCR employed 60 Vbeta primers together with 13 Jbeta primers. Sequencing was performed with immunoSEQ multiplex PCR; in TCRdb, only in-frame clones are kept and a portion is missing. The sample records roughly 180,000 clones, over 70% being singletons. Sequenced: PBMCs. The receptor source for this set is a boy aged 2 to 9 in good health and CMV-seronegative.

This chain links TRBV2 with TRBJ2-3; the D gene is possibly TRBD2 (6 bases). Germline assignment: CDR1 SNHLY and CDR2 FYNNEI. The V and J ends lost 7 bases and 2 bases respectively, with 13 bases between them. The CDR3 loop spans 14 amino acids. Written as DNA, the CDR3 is TGTGCCAGCACTTCCGGGACTGTCACAGATACGCAGTATTTT. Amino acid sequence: CASTSGTVTDTQYF.

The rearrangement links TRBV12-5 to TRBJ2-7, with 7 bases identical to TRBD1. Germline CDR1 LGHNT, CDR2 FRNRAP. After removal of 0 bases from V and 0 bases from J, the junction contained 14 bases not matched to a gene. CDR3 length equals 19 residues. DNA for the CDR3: TGTGCTAGTGGTTTGGTAGGGGACAGAATTCGTGGAAGCTCCTACGAGCAGTACGTC. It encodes CASGLVGDRIRGSSYEQYV.

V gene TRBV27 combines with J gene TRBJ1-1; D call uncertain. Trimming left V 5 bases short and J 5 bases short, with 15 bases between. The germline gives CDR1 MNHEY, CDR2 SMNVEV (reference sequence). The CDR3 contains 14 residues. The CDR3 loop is CASSTTRNGTEAFF. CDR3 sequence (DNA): TGTGCCAGCAGTACGACAAGGAATGGGACTGAAGCTTTCTTT.

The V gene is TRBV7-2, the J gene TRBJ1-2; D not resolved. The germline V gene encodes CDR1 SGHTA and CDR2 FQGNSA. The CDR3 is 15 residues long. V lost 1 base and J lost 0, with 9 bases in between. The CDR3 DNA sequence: TGTGCCAGCAGCTTAGAGAGGGATACTAACTATGGCTACACCTTC. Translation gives CASSLERDTNYGYTF.

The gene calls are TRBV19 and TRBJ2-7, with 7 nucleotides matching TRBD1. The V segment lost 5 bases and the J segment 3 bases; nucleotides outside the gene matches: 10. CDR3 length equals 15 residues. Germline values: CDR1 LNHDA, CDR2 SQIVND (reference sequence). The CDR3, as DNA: TGTGCCAGTAGTTTACAACCGGGACAGCTCTACGAGCAGTACTTC. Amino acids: CASSLQPGQLYEQYF.

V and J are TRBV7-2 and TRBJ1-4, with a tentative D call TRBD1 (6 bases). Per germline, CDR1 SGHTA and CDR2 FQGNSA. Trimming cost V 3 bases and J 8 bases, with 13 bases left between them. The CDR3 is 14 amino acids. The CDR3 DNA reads TGTGCCAGCAGCTTGGGACAACCAGGGGAAAAACTGTTTTTT. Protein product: CASSLGQPGEKLFF.

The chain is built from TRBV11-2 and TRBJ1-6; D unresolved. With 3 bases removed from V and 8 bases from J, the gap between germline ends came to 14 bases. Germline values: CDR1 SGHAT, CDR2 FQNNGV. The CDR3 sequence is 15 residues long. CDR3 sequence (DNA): TGTGCCAGCAGCTTCGGAGGCTTGAGAGATTCACCCCTCCACTTT. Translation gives CASSFGGLRDSPLHF.

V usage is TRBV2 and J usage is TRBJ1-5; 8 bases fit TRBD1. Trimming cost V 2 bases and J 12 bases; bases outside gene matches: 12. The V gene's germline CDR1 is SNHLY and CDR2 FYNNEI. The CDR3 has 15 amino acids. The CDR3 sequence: CASSEFRGPDQGQHF. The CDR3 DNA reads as TGTGCCAGCAGTGAATTCAGGGGGCCGGATCAGGGCCAGCATTTT.

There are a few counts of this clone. For the CDR3, the DNA is TGTGCCAGCAGCTCGTTACCAGGGGGTACTGAAGCTTTCTTT. Its translation is CASSSLPGGTEAFF. The chain recombines TRBV12-1 with TRBJ1-1; no check of the table's D call, TRBD1, against the DNA was made. TRBV12-1 represents a pseudogene. The CDR3 extends over 14 amino acids.

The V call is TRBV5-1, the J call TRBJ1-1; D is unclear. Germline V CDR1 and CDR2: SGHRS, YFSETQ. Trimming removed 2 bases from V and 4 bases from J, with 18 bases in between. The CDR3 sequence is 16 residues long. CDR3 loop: CASSFGSSFSGTEAFF. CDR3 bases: TGCGCCAGCAGCTTCGGGAGCTCATTTTCGGGCACTGAAGCTTTCTTT.

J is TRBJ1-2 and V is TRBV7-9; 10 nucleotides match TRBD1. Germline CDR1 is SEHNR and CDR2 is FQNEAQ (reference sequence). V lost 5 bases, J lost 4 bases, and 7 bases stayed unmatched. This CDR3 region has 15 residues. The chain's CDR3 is CASSVGGQGGYGYTF. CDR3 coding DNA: TGTGCCAGCAGCGTTGGAGGACAGGGGGGCTATGGCTACACCTTC.

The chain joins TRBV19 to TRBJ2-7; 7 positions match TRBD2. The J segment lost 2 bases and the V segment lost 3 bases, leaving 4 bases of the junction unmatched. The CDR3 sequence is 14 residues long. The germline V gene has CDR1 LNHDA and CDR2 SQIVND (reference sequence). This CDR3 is CASSMGGRTYEQYF. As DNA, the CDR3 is TGTGCCAGTAGTATGGGAGGGAGGACCTACGAGCAGTACTTC. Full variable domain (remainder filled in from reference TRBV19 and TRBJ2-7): DGGITQSPKYLFRKEGQNVTLSCEQNLNHDAMYWYRQDPGQGLRLIYYSQIVNDFQKGDIAEGYSVSREKKESFPLTVTSAQKNPTAFYLCASSMGGRTYEQYFGPGTRLTVT.

The CDR3 nucleotides are TGTGCCAGCAGCCAATCGGATCGCTTCCACGACTCCCATTTTAGCAATCAGCCCCAGCATTTT. Amino acid sequence: CASSQSDRFHDSHFSNQPQHF. The chain combines TRBV7-8 with TRBJ1-5; D not certain. The CDR3 covers 21 residues. Per the germline V gene, CDR1 is SGHVS and CDR2 is FQNEAQ. V lost 5 bases, J lost 0 bases, and 29 bases lay in between.

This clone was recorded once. In DNA form, the CDR3 reads TGCGCCAGCAGCCAAGATATGGGGCTGGGGGGCTACACCTTC. Protein: CASSQDMGLGGYTF. The J gene is TRBJ1-2, the V gene TRBV4-3, with D maybe TRBD1 (5 bases). The CDR3 covers 14 residues. Germline V gene sequence: CDR1 LGHNA, CDR2 YSLEER. Deletions cut 0 bases from V and 8 bases from J, with 13 bases between.

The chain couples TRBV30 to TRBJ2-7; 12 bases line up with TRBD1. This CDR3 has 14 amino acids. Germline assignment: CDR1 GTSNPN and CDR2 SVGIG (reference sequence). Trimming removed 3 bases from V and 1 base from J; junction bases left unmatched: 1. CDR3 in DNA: TGTGCCTGGAGGGGACAGGGGGCGTCCTACGAGCAGTACTTC. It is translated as CAWRGQGASYEQYF.

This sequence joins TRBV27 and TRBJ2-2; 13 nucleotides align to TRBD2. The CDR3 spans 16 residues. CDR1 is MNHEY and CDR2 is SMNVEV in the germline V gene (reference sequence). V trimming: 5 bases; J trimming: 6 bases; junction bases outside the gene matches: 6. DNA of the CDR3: TGTGCCAGCAGTACTGGGACTAGCGGGGACCCCGGGGAGCTGTTTTTT. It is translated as CASSTGTSGDPGELFF.

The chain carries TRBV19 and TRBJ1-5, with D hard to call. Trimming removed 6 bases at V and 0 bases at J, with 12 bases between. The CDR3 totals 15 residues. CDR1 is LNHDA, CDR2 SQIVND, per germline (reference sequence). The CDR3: CASSLVPYSNQPQHF. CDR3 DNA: TGTGCCAGTAGCTTAGTCCCTTATAGCAATCAGCCCCAGCATTTT. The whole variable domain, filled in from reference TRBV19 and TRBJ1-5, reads DGGITQSPKYLFRKEGQNVTLSCEQNLNHDAMYWYRQDPGQGLRLIYYSQIVNDFQKGDIAEGYSVSREKKESFPLTVTSAQKNPTAFYLCASSLVPYSNQPQHFGDGTRLSIL.

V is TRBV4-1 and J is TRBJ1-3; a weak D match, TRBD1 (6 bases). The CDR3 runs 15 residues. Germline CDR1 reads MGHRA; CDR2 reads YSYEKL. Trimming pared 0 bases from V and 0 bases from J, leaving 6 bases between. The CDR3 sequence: CASSQEGGSGNTIYF. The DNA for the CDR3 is TGCGCCAGCAGCCAAGAAGGGGGCTCTGGAAACACCATATATTTT.

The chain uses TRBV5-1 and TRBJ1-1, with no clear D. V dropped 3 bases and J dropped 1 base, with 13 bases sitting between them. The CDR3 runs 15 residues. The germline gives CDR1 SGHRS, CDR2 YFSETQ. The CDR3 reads CASSSLMRENTEAFF. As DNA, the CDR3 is TGCGCCAGCAGCTCCCTCATGAGGGAGAACACTGAAGCTTTCTTT. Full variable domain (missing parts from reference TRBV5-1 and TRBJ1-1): KAGVTQTPRYLIKTRGQQVTLSCSPISGHRSVSWYQQTPGQGLQFLFEYFSETQRNKGNFPGRFSGRQFSNSRSEMNVSTLELGDSALYLCASSSLMRENTEAFFGQGTRLTVV.

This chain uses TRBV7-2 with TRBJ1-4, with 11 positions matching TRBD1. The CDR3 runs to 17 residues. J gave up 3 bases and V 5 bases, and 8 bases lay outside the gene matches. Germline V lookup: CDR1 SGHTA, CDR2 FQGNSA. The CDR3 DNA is TGTGCCAGCAGCGCCGGACAGGGGGCTTTTGCTAATGAAAAACTGTTTTTT. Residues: CASSAGQGAFANEKLFF.